The 24 T cell receptor beta chains given below trace back to one sample, sequenced in a study of T cell repertoires in cytomegalovirus infection. Their antigens are not known. From the reads, TCRdb called clonotypes with MiXCR, one entry per CDR3 protein. The profile shows hundreds of thousands of distinct CDR3 sequences, more than 25% of them singletons. Sequencing was performed on cultured CD8+ T cells from PBMCs, taken from culture after CMV antigen stimulation. These receptors were taken from a human donor in good health (CMV status not recorded). Some clones in this sample may be carry-over from other donors' samples.

A few counts support this clonotype. The V call is TRBV10-3, the J call TRBJ1-1; TRBD1 might be the D (5 bases). Germline V gene sequence: CDR1 ENHRY, CDR2 SYGVKD. This CDR3 spans 16 amino acids. Trimming left V 3 bases short and J 4 bases short, with 18 bases between. CDR3 nucleotide sequence: TGTGCCATCAGTGACAGGGAAAAATTTTTTGGCACTGAAGCTTTCTTT. Protein: CAISDREKFFGTEAFF.

J is TRBJ1-2 and V is TRBV19, with 8 positions matching TRBD1. Unmatched junction bases numbered 9, after V lost 3 bases and J lost 6 bases. There are 15 residues in the CDR3. From germline, CDR1 is LNHDA and CDR2 SQIVND (reference sequence). CDR3 DNA: TGTGCCAGTAGTATTGACAGGGGTGGTATCAATGGCTACACCTTC. It translates to CASSIDRGGINGYTF.

This clonotype was seen only a few times. The gene calls are TRBV11-1 and TRBJ1-6, with a weak D call TRBD1 (6 bases). The V and J ends lost 5 bases and 7 bases respectively, with 9 bases between them. CDR1 is SGHAT and CDR2 is FQDESV in the germline V gene (reference sequence). This CDR3 comprises 13 residues. The CDR3 loop is CASSRTENSPLHF. For the CDR3, the DNA is TGTGCCAGCAGCCGGACAGAAAATTCACCCCTCCACTTT.

V is TRBV2 and J is TRBJ1-5; 10 nucleotides agree with TRBD1. The germline V gene encodes CDR1 SNHLY and CDR2 FYNNEI. The CDR3 is made up of 16 amino acids. V lost 6 bases, J lost 6 bases, and 11 bases stayed unmatched. CDR3: CASSETGGGGFQPQHF. The CDR3 region has the DNA TGTGCCAGCAGCGAGACAGGGGGCGGGGGGTTTCAGCCCCAGCATTTT.

The chain couples TRBV6-6 to TRBJ2-3; tentatively, D is TRBD1 or TRBD2 (5 bases each). The CDR3 contains 15 residues. Germline V gene lookup returns CDR1 MNHNY and CDR2 SVGAGI (reference sequence). Deletions cut 2 bases from V and 2 bases from J, with 11 bases between. CDR3 protein: CASSYLGRTTDTQYF. As DNA, the CDR3 is TGTGCCAGCAGTTACCTGGGACGGACCACAGATACGCAGTATTTT.

This clonotype was seen a handful of times. The chain links TRBV27 to TRBJ2-5; TRBD2 aligns across 10 bases. The V segment lost 3 bases and the J segment 7 bases; nucleotides outside the gene matches: 14. The CDR3 contains 17 residues. Per the germline V gene, CDR1 is MNHEY and CDR2 is SMNVEV (reference sequence). CDR3 DNA sequence: TGTGCCAGCAGTTTGGTAGCGGGGGGCCGTGAGGGAAGGACCCAGTACTTC. Its protein product is CASSLVAGGREGRTQYF.

This clonotype was observed a few times. The gene calls are TRBV15 and TRBJ2-3; possibly TRBD1 for D (5 bases). Germline V gives CDR1 LNHNV, CDR2 YYDKDF (reference sequence). This CDR3 comprises 18 residues. V was cut by 1 base and J by 2 bases, with 19 bases left in between. This CDR3 reads CATSRVGLQALATDTQYF. For the CDR3, the DNA is TGTGCCACCAGCAGAGTCGGGCTACAGGCTCTGGCCACAGATACGCAGTATTTT.

Regarding this clonotype: The junction shows a germline mismatch at one end, possibly a read error. The rearrangement uses TRBV7-3 and TRBJ2-1; TRBD2 aligns across 12 bases. The CDR3 covers 16 residues. Germline V gives CDR1 SGHTA, CDR2 FQGTGA. CDR3 in DNA: TGTGCCAACAGCTCACTCGGACTAGCGGGGTCCAATGAGCAGTTCTTC. Its protein is CANSSLGLAGSNEQFF. Drawing the rest from reference TRBV7-3 and TRBJ2-1, the complete variable domain is GAGVSQTPSNKVTEKGKYVELRCDPISGHTALYWYRQSLGQGPEFLIYFQGTGAADDSGLPNDRFFAVRPEGSVSTLKIQRTERGDSAVYLCANSSLGLAGSNEQFFGPGTRLTVL.

The chain has TRBV13 and TRBJ2-7; 7 positions agree with TRBD2. Germline CDR1 and CDR2: PRHDT and FYEKMQ (reference sequence). V trimming: 6 bases; J trimming: 2 bases; junction bases outside the gene matches: 16. This CDR3 contains 17 residues. The CDR3 reads CASSTGTTPWAAYEQYF. The CDR3 region has the DNA TGTGCCAGCAGTACGGGGACTACCCCTTGGGCGGCCTACGAGCAGTACTTC.

This clonotype was observed at least ten times. This CDR3 is CASSPGTGGPGEQYF. CDR3 nucleotides: TGCGCCAGCAGCCCGGGGACAGGGGGCCCAGGCGAGCAGTACTTC. The chain is built from TRBV5-1 and TRBJ2-7; the match to TRBD1 covers 12 bases. This CDR3 comprises 15 residues. The V gene's germline CDR1 is SGHRS and CDR2 YFSETQ. With 4 bases clipped from V and 6 bases from J, the junction kept 8 bases outside the gene matches. The full variable domain, rest sourced from reference TRBV5-1 and TRBJ2-7, is KAGVTQTPRYLIKTRGQQVTLSCSPISGHRSVSWYQQTPGQGLQFLFEYFSETQRNKGNFPGRFSGRQFSNSRSEMNVSTLELGDSALYLCASSPGTGGPGEQYFGPGTRLTVT.

This clonotype came up many times. The chain recombines TRBV7-6 with TRBJ1-2, with a weak D call TRBD1 (6 bases). Trimming cost V 1 base and J 7 bases, with 19 bases left between them. Germline CDR1 is SGHVS and CDR2 is FNYEAQ. The CDR3 runs to 16 residues. The CDR3: CASSLGTTGNGAGYTF. In DNA, the CDR3 is TGTGCCAGCAGCTTAGGGACCACAGGGAATGGGGCTGGCTACACCTTC.

This clonotype occurred once. The CDR3 is CASSYSGTGLFNTEAFF. In nucleotides, the CDR3 is TGTGCCAGCAGTTACTCAGGGACAGGGCTCTTTAACACTGAAGCTTTCTTT. The chain uses TRBV6-5 and TRBJ1-1, with 9 bases aligning to TRBD1. Germline trimming cut 0 bases from V and 2 bases from J; bases unmatched to any gene: 7. Germline CDR1 MNHEY, CDR2 SVGAGI. This CDR3 has 17 amino acids.

This chain joins TRBV27 and TRBJ2-1; D is ambiguous. The CDR3 loop spans 14 amino acids. The V end lost 3 bases, the J end lost 4 bases, and 10 bases lay between the germline ends. Germline V gives CDR1 MNHEY, CDR2 SMNVEV (reference sequence). The CDR3 sequence is CASSFGSRYNEQFF. DNA of the CDR3: TGTGCCAGCAGTTTCGGATCGAGGTACAATGAGCAGTTCTTC.

This rearrangement joins TRBV7-8 to TRBJ2-5; maybe TRBD1 (6 bases). The CDR3 contains 15 residues. Trimming pared 0 bases from V and 0 bases from J, leaving 8 bases between. Per the germline V gene, CDR1 is SGHVS and CDR2 is FQNEAQ. CDR3 DNA sequence: TGTGCCAGCAGCTTAGCGGGGGCAGACCAAGAGACCCAGTACTTC. Its translation is CASSLAGADQETQYF.

The CDR3 DNA sequence: TGTGCCATCACCGAGGGGGGTGGAAACACCATATATTTT. Translation gives CAITEGGGNTIYF. This chain joins TRBV10-3 and TRBJ1-3, with a tentative D call TRBD1 (6 bases). The CDR3 length is 13 residues. Germline V CDR1 and CDR2: ENHRY, SYGVKD. Trimming removed 7 bases at V and 3 bases at J, with 10 bases between.

This clonotype was counted many times. The chain carries TRBV6-1 and TRBJ2-1; TRBD2 aligns across 7 bases. Losses at the gene ends were 3 bases for V and 8 bases for J; bases not matched to a gene: 10. CDR3 length equals 15 residues. CDR1 MNHNS and CDR2 SASEGT come from the germline V gene. CDR3: CASSDRILAIDEQFF. The CDR3 bases are TGTGCCAGCAGTGATAGGATACTAGCGATCGATGAGCAGTTCTTC.

This clonotype came up many times. The rearrangement links TRBV7-6 to TRBJ2-3; no firm D call. Germline CDR1 and CDR2: SGHVS and FNYEAQ. CDR3 length equals 15 residues. V was clipped by 4 bases and J by 0 bases, with 11 bases between them. CDR3 in amino acids: CASSWTELSTDTQYF. The CDR3 nucleotides read TGTGCCAGCAGCTGGACCGAGCTTAGCACAGATACGCAGTATTTT.

This clonotype came up a few times. This chain links TRBV7-9 with TRBJ2-5; D is possibly TRBD1 or TRBD2 (5 bases each). Trimming removed 5 bases at V and 4 bases at J, with 11 bases between. CDR1 is SEHNR, CDR2 FQNEAQ, per germline (reference sequence). The CDR3 has 13 amino acids. The CDR3 DNA reads TGTGCCAGCAGCCAGGCCGGGGCAGAGACCCAGTACTTC. Encoded protein: CASSQAGAETQYF.

The sample holds many counts of this clonotype. The chain joins TRBV7-2 to TRBJ2-5; 9 bases match TRBD2. The CDR3 totals 14 residues. Germline V gene data show CDR1 as SGHTA and CDR2 as FQGNSA. V shed 5 bases and J 6 bases; nucleotides not matched to a gene: 7. CDR3 sequence reads: CASSPTSGGQTQYF. In DNA form, the CDR3 reads TGTGCCAGCAGCCCGACTAGCGGAGGGCAGACCCAGTACTTC.

The chain links TRBV7-4 to TRBJ2-5; D is perhaps TRBD2 (5 bases). V gave up 5 bases and J gave up 1 base, with 17 bases separating them. This CDR3 is built from 16 residues. Germline V gene data show CDR1 as SGHVT and CDR2 as SQSDAQ. This CDR3 is CASSTQQRGLQETQYF. CDR3 nucleotide sequence: TGTGCCAGCAGCACCCAGCAAAGAGGGCTCCAAGAGACCCAGTACTTC.

This sequence joins TRBV7-3 and TRBJ2-5; D is perhaps TRBD1 or TRBD2 (7 bases each). Trimming left V 5 bases short and J 5 bases short, with 18 bases between. CDR1 is SGHTA, CDR2 FQGTGA, per germline. The CDR3 consists of 15 residues. This CDR3 reads CASSPQGGGWETQYF. CDR3 nucleotides: TGTGCCAGCAGCCCTCAGGGAGGGGGCTGGGAGACCCAGTACTTC.

This clonotype turned up a few times. J is TRBJ2-1 and V is TRBV5-1; D might be TRBD1 (7 bases). Trimming shortened V by 0 bases and J by 6 bases, and 13 bases separated the two germline ends. This CDR3 is built from 15 residues. The germline gives CDR1 SGHRS, CDR2 YFSETQ. This CDR3 reads CASSLARGDINEQFF. Written as DNA, the CDR3 is TGCGCCAGCAGCTTGGCCAGGGGGGACATCAATGAGCAGTTCTTC.

The rearrangement joins TRBV6-2 or TRBV6-3 to TRBJ2-7; possibly TRBD1 for D (6 bases). The V and J ends lost 6 bases and 2 bases respectively, with 14 bases between them. This CDR3 spans 14 amino acids. In germline, CDR1 is MNHEY, CDR2 SVGEGT. CDR3 sequence (DNA): TGTGCCAGCAGGGCGGACAGCCGGACCTACGAGCAGTACGTC. Translated, it gives CASRADSRTYEQYV.

This clonotype has at least ten counts. The rearrangement links TRBV7-2 to TRBJ2-3, with D tentatively TRBD1 (6 bases). The CDR3 loop spans 15 amino acids. Trimming took off 3 bases at V and 6 bases at J, with 16 bases between the two ends. Germline V gives CDR1 SGHTA, CDR2 FQGNSA. CDR3 amino acids: CASSFRDNGKDTQYF. The CDR3, as DNA: TGTGCCAGCAGCTTCCGGGACAACGGCAAGGATACGCAGTATTTT. The full variable domain, its missing parts supplied by reference TRBV7-2 and TRBJ2-3, is GAGVSQSPSNKVTEKGKDVELRCDPISGHTALYWYRQSLGQGLEFLIYFQGNSAPDKSGLPSDRFSAERTGGSVSTLTIQRTQQEDSAVYLCASSFRDNGKDTQYFGPGTRLTVL.